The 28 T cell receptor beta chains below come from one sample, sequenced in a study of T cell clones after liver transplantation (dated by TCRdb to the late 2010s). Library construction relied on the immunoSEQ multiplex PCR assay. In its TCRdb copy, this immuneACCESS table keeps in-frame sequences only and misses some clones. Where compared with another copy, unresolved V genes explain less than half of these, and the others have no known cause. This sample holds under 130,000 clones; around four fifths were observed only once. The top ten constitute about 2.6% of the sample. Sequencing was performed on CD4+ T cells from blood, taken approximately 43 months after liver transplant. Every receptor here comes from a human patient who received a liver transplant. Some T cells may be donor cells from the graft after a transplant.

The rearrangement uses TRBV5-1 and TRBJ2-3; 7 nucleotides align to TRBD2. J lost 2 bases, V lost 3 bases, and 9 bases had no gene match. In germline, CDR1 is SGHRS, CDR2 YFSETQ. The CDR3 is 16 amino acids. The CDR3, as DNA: TGCGCCAGCAGCTCCCGGGGAGCGGGACTCACAGATACGCAGTATTTT. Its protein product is CASSSRGAGLTDTQYF.

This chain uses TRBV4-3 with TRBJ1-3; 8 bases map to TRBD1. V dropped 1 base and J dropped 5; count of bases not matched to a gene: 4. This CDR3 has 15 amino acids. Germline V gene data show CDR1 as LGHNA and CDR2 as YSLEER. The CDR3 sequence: CASSQGDRGRNTIYF. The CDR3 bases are TGCGCCAGCAGCCAAGGCGACAGGGGTAGAAACACCATATATTTT.

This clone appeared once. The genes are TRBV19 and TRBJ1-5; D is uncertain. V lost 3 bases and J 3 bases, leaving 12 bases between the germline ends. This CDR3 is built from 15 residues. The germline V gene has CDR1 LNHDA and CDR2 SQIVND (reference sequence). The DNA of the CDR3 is TGTGCCAGTAGTATTTATTCCCAGGCCAATCAGCCCCAGCATTTT. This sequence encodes CASSIYSQANQPQHF.

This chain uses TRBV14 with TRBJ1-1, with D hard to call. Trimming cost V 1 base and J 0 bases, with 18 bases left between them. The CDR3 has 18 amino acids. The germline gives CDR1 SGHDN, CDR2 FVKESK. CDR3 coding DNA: TGTGCCAGCAGCCAAGTCCGAGGCGGACTAAACCTGAACACTGAAGCTTTCTTT. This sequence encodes CASSQVRGGLNLNTEAFF. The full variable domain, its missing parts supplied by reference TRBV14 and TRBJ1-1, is EAGVTQFPSHSVIEKGQTVTLRCDPISGHDNLYWYRRVMGKEIKFLLHFVKESKQDESGMPNNRFLAERTGGTYSTLKVQPAELEDSGVYFCASSQVRGGLNLNTEAFFGQGTRLTVV.

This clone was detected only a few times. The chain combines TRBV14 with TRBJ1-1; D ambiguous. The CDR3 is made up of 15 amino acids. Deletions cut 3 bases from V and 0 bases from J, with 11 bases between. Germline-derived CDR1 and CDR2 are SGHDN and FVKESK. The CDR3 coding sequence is TGTGCCAGCAGCCAGGGCGGGAAAATGAACACTGAAGCTTTCTTT. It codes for CASSQGGKMNTEAFF.

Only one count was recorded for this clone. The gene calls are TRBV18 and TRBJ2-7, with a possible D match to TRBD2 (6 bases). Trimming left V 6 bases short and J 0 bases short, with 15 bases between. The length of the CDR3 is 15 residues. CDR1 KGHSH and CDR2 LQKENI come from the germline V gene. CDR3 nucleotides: TGTGCCAGCTCGTCGCGGGACGGTAGCTCCTACGAGCAGTACTTC. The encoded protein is CASSSRDGSSYEQYF.

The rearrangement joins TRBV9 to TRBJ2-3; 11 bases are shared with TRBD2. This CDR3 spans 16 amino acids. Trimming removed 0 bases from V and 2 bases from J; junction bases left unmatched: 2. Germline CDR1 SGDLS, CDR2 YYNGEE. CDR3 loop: CASSVVAGGHTDTQYF. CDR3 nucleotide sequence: TGTGCCAGCAGCGTAGTAGCGGGAGGGCACACAGATACGCAGTATTTT. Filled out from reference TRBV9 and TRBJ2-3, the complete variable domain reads DSGVTQTPKHLITATGQRVTLRCSPRSGDLSVYWYQQSLDQGLQFLIQYYNGEERAKGNILERFSAQQFPDLHSELNLSSLELGDSALYFCASSVVAGGHTDTQYFGPGTRLTVL.

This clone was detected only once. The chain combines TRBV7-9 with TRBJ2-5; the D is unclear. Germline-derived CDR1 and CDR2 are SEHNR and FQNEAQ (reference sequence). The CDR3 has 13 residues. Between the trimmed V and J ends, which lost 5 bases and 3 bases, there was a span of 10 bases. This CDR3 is CASSHDWEETQYF. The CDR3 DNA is TGTGCCAGCAGCCATGACTGGGAAGAGACCCAGTACTTC. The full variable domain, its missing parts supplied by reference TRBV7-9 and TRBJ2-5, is DTGVSQNPRHKITKRGQNVTFRCDPISEHNRLYWYRQTLGQGPEFLTYFQNEAQLEKSRLLSDRFSAERPKGSFSTLEIQRTEQGDSAMYLCASSHDWEETQYFGPGTRLLVL.

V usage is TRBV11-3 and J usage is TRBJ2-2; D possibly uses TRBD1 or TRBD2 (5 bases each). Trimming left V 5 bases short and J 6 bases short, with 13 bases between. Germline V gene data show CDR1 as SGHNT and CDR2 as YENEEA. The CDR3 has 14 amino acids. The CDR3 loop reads CASSKMVGAGELFF. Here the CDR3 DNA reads TGTGCCAGCAGCAAAATGGTGGGGGCCGGGGAGCTGTTTTTT.

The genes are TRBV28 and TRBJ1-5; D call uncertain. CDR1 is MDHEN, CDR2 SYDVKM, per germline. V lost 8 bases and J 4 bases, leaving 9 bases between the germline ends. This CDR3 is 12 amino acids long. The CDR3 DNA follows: TGTGCCAGCGGGAGGGAGAATCAGCCCCAGCATTTT. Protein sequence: CASGRENQPQHF.

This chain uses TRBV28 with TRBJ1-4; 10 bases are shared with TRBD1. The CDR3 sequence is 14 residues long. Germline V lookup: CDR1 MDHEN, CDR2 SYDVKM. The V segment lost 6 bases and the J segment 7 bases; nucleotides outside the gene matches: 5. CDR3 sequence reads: CASSRDRGSEKLFF. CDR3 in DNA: TGTGCCAGCAGCCGGGACAGGGGAAGTGAAAAACTGTTTTTT.

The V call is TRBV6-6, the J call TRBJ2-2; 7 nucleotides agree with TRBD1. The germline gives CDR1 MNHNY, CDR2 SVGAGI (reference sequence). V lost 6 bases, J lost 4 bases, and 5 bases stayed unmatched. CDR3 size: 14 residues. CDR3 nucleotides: TGTGCCAGCAGACCGACAGGGAGCACCGGGGAGCTGTTTTTT. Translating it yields CASRPTGSTGELFF.

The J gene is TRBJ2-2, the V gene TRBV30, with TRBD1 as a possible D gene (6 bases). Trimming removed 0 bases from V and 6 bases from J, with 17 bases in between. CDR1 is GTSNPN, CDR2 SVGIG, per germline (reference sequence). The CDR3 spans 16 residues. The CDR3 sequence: CAWSVFPRGYPGELFF. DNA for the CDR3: TGTGCCTGGAGTGTCTTTCCCAGGGGATATCCCGGGGAGCTGTTTTTT.

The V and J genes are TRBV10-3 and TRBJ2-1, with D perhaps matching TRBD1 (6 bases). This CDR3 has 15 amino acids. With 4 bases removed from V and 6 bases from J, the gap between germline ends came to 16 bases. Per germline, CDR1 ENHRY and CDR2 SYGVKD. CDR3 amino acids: CAISGQGRLSNEQFF. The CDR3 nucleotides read TGTGCCATCAGTGGCCAGGGGAGATTAAGCAATGAGCAGTTCTTC.

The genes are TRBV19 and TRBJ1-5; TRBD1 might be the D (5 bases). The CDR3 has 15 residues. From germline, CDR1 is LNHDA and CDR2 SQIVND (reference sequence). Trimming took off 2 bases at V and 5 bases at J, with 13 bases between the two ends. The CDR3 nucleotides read TGTGCCAGTAGTATAAACCGGGGACGAGATCAGCCCCAGCATTTT. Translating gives CASSINRGRDQPQHF.

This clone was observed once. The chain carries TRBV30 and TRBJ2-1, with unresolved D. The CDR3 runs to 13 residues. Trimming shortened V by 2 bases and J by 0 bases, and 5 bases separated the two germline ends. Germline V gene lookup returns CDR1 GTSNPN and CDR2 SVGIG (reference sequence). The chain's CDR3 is CAWSFSSYNEQFF. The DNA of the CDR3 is TGTGCCTGGAGTTTTAGCTCCTACAATGAGCAGTTCTTC.

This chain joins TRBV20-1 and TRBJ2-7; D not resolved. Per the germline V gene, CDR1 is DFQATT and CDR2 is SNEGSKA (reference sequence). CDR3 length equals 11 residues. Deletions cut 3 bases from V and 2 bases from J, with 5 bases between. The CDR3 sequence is CSARAAYEQYF. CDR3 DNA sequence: TGCAGTGCTAGGGCCGCCTACGAGCAGTACTTC.

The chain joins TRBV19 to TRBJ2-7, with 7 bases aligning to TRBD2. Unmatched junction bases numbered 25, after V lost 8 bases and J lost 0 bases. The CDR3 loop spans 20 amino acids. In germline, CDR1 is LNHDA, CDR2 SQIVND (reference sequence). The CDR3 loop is CASSPRGSGQGRGGSYEQYF. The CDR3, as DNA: TGTGCCAGTTCCCCCCGAGGGAGCGGGCAAGGGAGGGGCGGCTCCTACGAGCAGTACTTC.

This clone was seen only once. As DNA, the CDR3 is TGCGCCAGCAGCCAAACAGGGACAGGGGCCAACGTCCTGACTTTC. The encoded protein is CASSQTGTGANVLTF. This chain uses TRBV4-3 with TRBJ2-6, with D possibly TRBD1 on 6 matching bases. The ends were cut back, 2 bases at V and 4 bases at J, with 9 bases in the middle. The CDR3 length is 15 residues. Germline V gene sequence: CDR1 LGHNA, CDR2 YSLEER.

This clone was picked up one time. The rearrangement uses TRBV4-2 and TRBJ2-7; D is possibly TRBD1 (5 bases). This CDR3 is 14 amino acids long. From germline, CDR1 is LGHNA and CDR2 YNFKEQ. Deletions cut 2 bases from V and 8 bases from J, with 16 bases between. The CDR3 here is CASSQLGERRKQYF. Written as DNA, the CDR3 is TGTGCCAGCAGCCAATTAGGGGAACGGCGGAAGCAGTACTTC.

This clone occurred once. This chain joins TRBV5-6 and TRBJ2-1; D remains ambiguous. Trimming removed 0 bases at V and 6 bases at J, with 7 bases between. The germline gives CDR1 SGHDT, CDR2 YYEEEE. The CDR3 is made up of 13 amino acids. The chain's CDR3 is CASSLGPGNEQFF. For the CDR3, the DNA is TGTGCCAGCAGCTTGGGGCCGGGCAATGAGCAGTTCTTC.

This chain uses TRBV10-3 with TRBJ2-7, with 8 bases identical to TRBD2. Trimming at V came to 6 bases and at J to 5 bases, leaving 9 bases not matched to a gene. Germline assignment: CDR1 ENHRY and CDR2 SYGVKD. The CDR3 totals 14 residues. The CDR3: CAIRMAGGRNEQYF. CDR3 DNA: TGTGCCATCAGGATGGCGGGAGGTAGGAACGAGCAGTACTTC.

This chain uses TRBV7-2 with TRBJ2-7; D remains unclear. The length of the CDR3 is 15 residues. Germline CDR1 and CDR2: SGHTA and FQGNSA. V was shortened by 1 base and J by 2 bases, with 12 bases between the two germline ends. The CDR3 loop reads CASSLGTSNAYEQYF. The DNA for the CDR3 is TGTGCCAGCAGCTTAGGGACGTCAAATGCCTACGAGCAGTACTTC. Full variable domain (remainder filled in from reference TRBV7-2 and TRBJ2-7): GAGVSQSPSNKVTEKGKDVELRCDPISGHTALYWYRQSLGQGLEFLIYFQGNSAPDKSGLPSDRFSAERTGGSVSTLTIQRTQQEDSAVYLCASSLGTSNAYEQYFGPGTRLTVT.

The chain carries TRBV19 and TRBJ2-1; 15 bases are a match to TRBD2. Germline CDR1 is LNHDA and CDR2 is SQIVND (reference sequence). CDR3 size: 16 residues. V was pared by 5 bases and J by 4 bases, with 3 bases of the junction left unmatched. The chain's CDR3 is CASSGTSGRRYNEQFF. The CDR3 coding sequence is TGTGCCAGTAGTGGGACTAGCGGGAGGAGGTACAATGAGCAGTTCTTC.

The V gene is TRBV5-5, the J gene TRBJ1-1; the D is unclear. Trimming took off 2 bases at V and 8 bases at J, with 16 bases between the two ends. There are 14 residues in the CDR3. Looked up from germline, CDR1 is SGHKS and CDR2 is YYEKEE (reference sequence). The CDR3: CASSFRQTHDEAFF. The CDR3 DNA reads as TGTGCCAGCAGCTTTCGGCAGACCCACGACGAAGCTTTCTTT.

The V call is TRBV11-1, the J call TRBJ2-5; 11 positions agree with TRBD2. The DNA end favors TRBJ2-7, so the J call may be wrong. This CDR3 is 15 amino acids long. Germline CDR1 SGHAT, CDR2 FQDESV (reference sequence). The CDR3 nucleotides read TGTGCCAGCAGCTTAATAGCGGGAGGGCCAAACGAGCAGTACTTC. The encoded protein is CASSLIAGGPNEQYF.

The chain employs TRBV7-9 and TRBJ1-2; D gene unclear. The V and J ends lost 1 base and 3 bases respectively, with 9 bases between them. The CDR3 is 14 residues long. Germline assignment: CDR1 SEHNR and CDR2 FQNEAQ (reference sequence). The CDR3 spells CASSLVEGYYGYTF. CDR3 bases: TGTGCCAGCAGCTTAGTAGAGGGCTACTATGGCTACACCTTC. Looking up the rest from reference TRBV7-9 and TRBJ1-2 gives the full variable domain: DTGVSQNPRHKITKRGQNVTFRCDPISEHNRLYWYRQTLGQGPEFLTYFQNEAQLEKSRLLSDRFSAERPKGSFSTLEIQRTEQGDSAMYLCASSLVEGYYGYTFGSGTRLTVV.

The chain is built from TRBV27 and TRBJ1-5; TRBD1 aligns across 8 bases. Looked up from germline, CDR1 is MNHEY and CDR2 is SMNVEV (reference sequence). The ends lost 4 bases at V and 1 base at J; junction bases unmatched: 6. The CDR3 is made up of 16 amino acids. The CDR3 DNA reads TGTGCCAGCAGTTCCCGACAGGGGAGAAGCAATCAGCCCCAGCATTTT. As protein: CASSSRQGRSNQPQHF.